The T cell receptor (beta chain) described here comes from a study of OX40 agonist ivuxolimab in advanced cancers. Study at large: Patients received ivuxolimab, an intravenous treatment, every 2 weeks at 0.01 to 10 mg/kg. Findings and caveats of the study: Normalized expansion of T-cell clones was also low for some nonresponders. Antigen specificity was not determined for the expanded peripheral T cells.

Researchers took blood at baseline, on cycle 4 day 1, and on cycle 7 day 1. Only a few counts were recorded for this clone. The antigen is not known. There are 16 residues in the CDR3. Germline-derived CDR1 and CDR2 are MNHEY and SMNVEV (reference sequence). Trimming removed 0 bases from V and 2 bases from J, with 14 bases in between. The protocol was immunoSEQ multiplex PCR, while the TCRdb copy is restricted to in-frame clones and leaves out a portion. The sample yields 50,000 to 75,000 clones, 75% to 90% seen once. The chain joins TRBV27 to TRBJ2-7; tentative D call: TRBD1 (6 bases). This TCR was sampled from an adult with an advanced solid tumor such as melanoma, head and neck, liver or kidney cancer. Here the sequenced sample was CD4+ or CD8+ T cells sorted from blood, taken in a trial of the OX40 agonist ivuxolimab. The CDR3 coding sequence is TGTGCCAGCAGTTTATCGAAGGGACACGAAACCTACGAGCAGTACTTC. Its translation: CASSLSKGHETYEQYF.